The sequence of this TCR beta chain was determined in a study of blood T cell repertoires in COVID-19. Study in general: Samples of COVID-19 (acute and convalescent) were obtained from the United States, Italy and Spain.

There are 18 residues in the CDR3. The germline V and J ends were trimmed by 0 bases and 5 bases, with 20 bases remaining between them. Per the germline V gene, CDR1 is SGHAT and CDR2 is FQNNGV. As processed by the authors: Amplification of reference gene primers was used by the study to estimate nucleated cell counts. Using immunoSEQ multiplex PCR, the repertoire was profiled, and TCRdb retains in-frame clones only, with some absent. V and J calls and clone size are as listed in that table; D and trimming were resolved from the DNA. The sample has approximately 230,000 clones, roughly 87% seen once. The cohort comprised adults aged 18 to 89 years residing in about two dozen US areas.

What was sequenced was PBMCs or T cells enriched from blood (not recorded which). The clonotype comes from a woman under 40 with acute COVID-19. This chain connects TRBV11-2 to TRBJ2-1; D ambiguous. CDR3 residues: CASSLDFRTSHPNNEQFF. CDR3 nucleotide sequence: TGTGCCAGCAGCTTAGATTTTCGTACCAGTCATCCCAACAATGAGCAGTTCTTC.